This is a list of T cell receptor beta chains from one sample in a study of cytomegalovirus exposure and HLA in healthy donors. The data were produced by immunoSEQ multiplex PCR, yet TCRdb's version contains in-frame clones alone and is incomplete. Among about 170,000 clones listed, just over 75% were seen once. The specimen was PBMCs. The source is a woman aged 25 to 39 in good health and CMV-seropositive. Both conserved end residues are part of each CDR3. D genes are given only for firm matches. Expanded clones get a size class; other rows say once, few or many, or leave the size out.

d_call j_call v_call clone_size cdr3_aa cdr3_nt
TRBD1 TRBJ2-5 TRBV5-1 - CASSPPRDRASETQYF TGCGCCAGCAGCCCACCCCGGGACAGGGCGTCGGAGACCCAGTACTTC
- TRBJ1-5 TRBV7-2 - CASSLRLGQPQHF TGTGCCAGCAGCTTAAGACTTGGGCAGCCCCAGCATTTT
- TRBJ2-1 TRBV7-9 - CASSLASGNEQFF TGTGCCAGCAGCTTAGCATCGGGAAATGAGCAGTTCTTC
- TRBJ1-1 TRBV7-9 - CASREGGMNTEAFF TGTGCCAGCAGAGAGGGGGGGATGAACACTGAAGCTTTCTTT
TRBD2 TRBJ2-7 TRBV30 - CAWKFPAGEYYEQYF TGTGCCTGGAAATTTCCCGCGGGAGAATATTACGAGCAGTACTTC
TRBD1 TRBJ1-5 TRBV30 few CAWSPRQGTGNQPQHF TGTGCCTGGAGTCCCCGACAGGGGACGGGCAATCAGCCCCAGCATTTT
- TRBJ1-1 TRBV5-1 - CTSSQRQVNTEAFF TGCACCAGCAGCCAAAGACAGGTGAACACTGAAGCTTTCTTT
- TRBJ2-7 TRBV10-2 - CASSESYEQYF TGCGCCTCTAGTGAGTCCTACGAGCAGTACTTC
- TRBJ1-2 TRBV29-1 once CSAEAGNYGYTF TGCAGCGCCGAGGCGGGCAACTATGGCTACACCTTC
- TRBJ1-5 TRBV28 - CASRPPGDRQPQHF TGTGCCAGCAGACCCCCGGGTGATAGGCAGCCCCAGCATTTT
- TRBJ1-2 TRBV14 - CASSQYNYGYTF TGTGCCAGCAGCCAATATAACTATGGCTACACCTTC
- TRBJ2-1 TRBV19 - CASSMRGGIGNEQFF TGTGCCAGTAGTATGAGAGGAGGGATCGGGAATGAGCAGTTCTTC
- TRBJ1-5 TRBV27 - CASSLRGTADQPQHF TGTGCCAGCAGTTTAAGGGGGACGGCTGATCAGCCCCAGCATTTT
- TRBJ1-2 TRBV10-2 - CASRGQGANYGYTF TGCGCCAGCAGAGGGCAGGGTGCGAACTATGGCTACACCTTC
- TRBJ1-6 TRBV5-6 few CASSLKQRRPSSYNSPLHF TGTGCCAGCAGCTTGAAACAGAGAAGGCCCTCCTCCTATAATTCACCCCTCCACTTT
TRBD2 TRBJ2-1 TRBV30 - CAWSARLGFRTSGRVNEQFF TGTGCCTGGAGTGCGAGGCTGGGGTTCCGGACTAGCGGGAGAGTCAATGAGCAGTTCTTC
- TRBJ2-3 TRBV5-4 once CASSGGGLRGSDTQYF TGTGCCAGCAGTGGCGGAGGACTAAGGGGTTCAGATACGCAGTATTTT
- TRBJ1-4 TRBV9 - CASSVGGGAEKLFF TGTGCCAGCAGCGTAGGAGGGGGGGCCGAAAAACTGTTTTTT
TRBD1 TRBJ2-3 TRBV28 - CASTLRGTGSTDTQYF TGTGCCAGCACCCTCAGGGGGACAGGTAGCACAGATACGCAGTATTTT
- TRBJ2-7 TRBV27 - CASSFTEDYEQYF TGTGCCAGCAGTTTTACAGAAGACTACGAGCAGTACTTC
- TRBJ2-7 TRBV15 - CATSQITHHYEQYF TGTGCCACCAGCCAGATTACCCACCATTACGAGCAGTACTTC
- TRBJ2-3 TRBV30 - CAWSVRQGKDTQYF TGTGCCTGGAGTGTAAGGCAGGGGAAAGATACGCAGTATTTT
- TRBJ2-2 TRBV6-1 - CASSEVVAGELFF TGTGCCAGCAGTGAAGTGGTAGCCGGGGAGCTGTTTTTT
- TRBJ2-7 TRBV29-1 once CSVVGATGYEQYF TGCAGCGTTGTAGGGGCCACTGGCTACGAGCAGTACTTC
TRBD2 TRBJ2-1 TRBV7-2 - CASSLVASGGGSSYEQFF TGTGCCAGCAGCTTAGTAGCTAGCGGGGGGGGTTCGAGCTATGAGCAGTTCTTC
TRBD2 TRBJ2-1 TRBV10-2 - CASSESRTSEGDEQFF TGCGCCAGCAGTGAGTCAAGGACTAGCGAGGGGGATGAGCAGTTCTTC
- TRBJ2-7 TRBV29-1 - CSVAKSTQGSEQYF TGCAGCGTTGCCAAATCTACCCAGGGGAGCGAGCAGTACTTC
- TRBJ2-5 TRBV5-4 - CASSSRAEGETQYF TGTGCCAGCAGCTCCCGAGCGGAGGGGGAGACCCAGTACTTC
TRBD1 TRBJ1-4 TRBV28 - CASSTPGTGPTNEKLFF TGTGCCAGCAGTACACCCGGGACAGGGCCAACTAATGAAAAACTGTTTTTT
TRBD1 TRBJ1-1 TRBV6-5 - CASSSGTGYTEAFF TGTGCCAGCAGCTCCGGGACAGGGTACACTGAAGCTTTCTTT
- TRBJ1-3 TRBV7-9 - CASSPGGIFGNTIYF TGTGCCAGCAGCCCCGGGGGGATCTTTGGAAACACCATATATTTT
TRBD1 TRBJ1-5 TRBV6-5 - CASSLGTDQPQHF TGTGCCAGCAGTTTAGGGACAGATCAGCCCCAGCATTTT
- TRBJ2-1 TRBV27 once CASKGLFGNEQFF TGTGCCAGCAAGGGGCTATTCGGAAATGAGCAGTTCTTC
TRBD1 TRBJ1-4 TRBV7-9 - CASSLDRGRFEKLFF TGTGCCAGCAGCTTAGATAGGGGGCGATTTGAAAAACTGTTTTTT
- TRBJ1-1 TRBV30 - CAWKRGGTEAFF TGTGCCTGGAAGAGAGGCGGCACTGAAGCTTTCTTT